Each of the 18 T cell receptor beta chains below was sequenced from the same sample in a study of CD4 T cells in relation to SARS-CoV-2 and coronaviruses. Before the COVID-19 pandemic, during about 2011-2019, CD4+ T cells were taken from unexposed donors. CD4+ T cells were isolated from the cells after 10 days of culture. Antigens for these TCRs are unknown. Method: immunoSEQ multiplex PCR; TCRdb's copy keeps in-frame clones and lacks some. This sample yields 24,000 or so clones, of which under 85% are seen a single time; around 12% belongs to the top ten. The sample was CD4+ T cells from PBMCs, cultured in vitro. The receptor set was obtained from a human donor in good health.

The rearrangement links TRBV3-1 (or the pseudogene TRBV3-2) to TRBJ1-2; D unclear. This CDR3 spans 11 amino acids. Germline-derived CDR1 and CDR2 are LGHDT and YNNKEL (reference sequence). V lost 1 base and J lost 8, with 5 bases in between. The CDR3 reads CASSQAGGYTF. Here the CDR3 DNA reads TGTGCCAGCAGCCAAGCGGGAGGCTACACCTTC.

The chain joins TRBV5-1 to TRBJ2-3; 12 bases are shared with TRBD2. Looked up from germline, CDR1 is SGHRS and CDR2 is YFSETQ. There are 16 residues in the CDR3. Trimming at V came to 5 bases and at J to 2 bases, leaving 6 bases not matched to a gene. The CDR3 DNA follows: TGCGCCAGCAGATCCGCTAGCGGGAGGGCCACAGATACGCAGTATTTT. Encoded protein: CASRSASGRATDTQYF.

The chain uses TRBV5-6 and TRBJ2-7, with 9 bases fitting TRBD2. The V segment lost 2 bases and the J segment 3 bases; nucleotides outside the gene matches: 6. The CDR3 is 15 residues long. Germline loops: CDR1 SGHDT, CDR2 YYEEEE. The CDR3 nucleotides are TGTGCCAGCAGCTTCGGGACTAGCCGATACTACGAGCAGTACTTC. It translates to CASSFGTSRYYEQYF.

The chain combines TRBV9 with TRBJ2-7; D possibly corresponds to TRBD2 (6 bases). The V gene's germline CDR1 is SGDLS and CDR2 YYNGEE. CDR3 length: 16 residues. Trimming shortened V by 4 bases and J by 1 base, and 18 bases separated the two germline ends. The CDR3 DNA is TGTGCCAGCAGCCCCATGGGGGGAATGCCTTCCTACGAGCAGTACTTC. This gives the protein CASSPMGGMPSYEQYF.

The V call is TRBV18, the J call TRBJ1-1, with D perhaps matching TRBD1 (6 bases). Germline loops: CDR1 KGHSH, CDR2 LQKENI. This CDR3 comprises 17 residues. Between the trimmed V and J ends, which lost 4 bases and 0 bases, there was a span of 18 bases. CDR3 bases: TGTGCCAGCTCACAGGACAGCACCCCCCTCTTGAACACTGAAGCTTTCTTT. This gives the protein CASSQDSTPLLNTEAFF.

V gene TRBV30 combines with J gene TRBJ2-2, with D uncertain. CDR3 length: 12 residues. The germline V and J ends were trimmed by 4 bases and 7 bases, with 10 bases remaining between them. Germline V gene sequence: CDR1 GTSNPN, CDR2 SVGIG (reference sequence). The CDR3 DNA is TGTGCCTGGACCGCCGGTGGCGGGGAGCTGTTTTTT. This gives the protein CAWTAGGGELFF.

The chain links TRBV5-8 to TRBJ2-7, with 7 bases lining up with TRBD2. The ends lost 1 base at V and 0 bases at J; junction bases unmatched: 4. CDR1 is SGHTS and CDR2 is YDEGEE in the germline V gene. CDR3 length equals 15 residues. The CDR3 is CASSLTGEGSYEQYF. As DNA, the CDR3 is TGTGCCAGCAGCTTGACGGGGGAGGGCTCCTACGAGCAGTACTTC.

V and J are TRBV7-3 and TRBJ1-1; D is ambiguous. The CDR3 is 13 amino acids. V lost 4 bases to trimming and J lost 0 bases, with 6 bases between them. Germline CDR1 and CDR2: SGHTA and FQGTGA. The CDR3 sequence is CASSSGMNTEAFF. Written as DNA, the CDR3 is TGTGCCAGCAGCTCCGGAATGAACACTGAAGCTTTCTTT.

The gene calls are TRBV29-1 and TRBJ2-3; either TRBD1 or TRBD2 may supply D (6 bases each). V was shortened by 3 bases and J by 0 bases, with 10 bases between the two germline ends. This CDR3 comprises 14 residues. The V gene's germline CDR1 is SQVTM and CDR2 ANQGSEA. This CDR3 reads CSVDRGDSTDTQYF. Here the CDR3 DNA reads TGCAGCGTTGATAGGGGGGACAGCACAGATACGCAGTATTTT.

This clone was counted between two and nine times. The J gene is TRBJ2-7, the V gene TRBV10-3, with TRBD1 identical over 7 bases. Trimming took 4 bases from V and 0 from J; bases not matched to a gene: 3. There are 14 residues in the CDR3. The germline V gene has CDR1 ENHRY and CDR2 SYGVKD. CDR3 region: CAISGQGDSYEQYF. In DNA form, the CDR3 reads TGTGCCATCAGTGGGCAGGGGGACTCCTACGAGCAGTACTTC.

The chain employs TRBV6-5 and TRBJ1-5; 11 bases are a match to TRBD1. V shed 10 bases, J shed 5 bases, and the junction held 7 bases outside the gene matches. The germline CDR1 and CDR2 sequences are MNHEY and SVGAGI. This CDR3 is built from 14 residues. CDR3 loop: CATRTGGRDQPQHF. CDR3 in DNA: TGTGCCACCCGGACAGGGGGCAGGGATCAGCCCCAGCATTTT.

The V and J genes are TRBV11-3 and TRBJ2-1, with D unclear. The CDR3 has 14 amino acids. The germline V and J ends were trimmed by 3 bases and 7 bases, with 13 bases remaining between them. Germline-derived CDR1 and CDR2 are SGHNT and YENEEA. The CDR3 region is CASSFGQARNEQFF. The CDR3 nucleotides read TGTGCCAGCAGCTTCGGTCAAGCACGGAATGAGCAGTTCTTC.

The CDR3: CSASLYEQGTRRPYSYEQYF. The CDR3 DNA reads TGCAGTGCTAGTCTGTATGAACAGGGGACTCGTAGACCTTACTCCTACGAGCAGTACTTC. J is TRBJ2-7 and V is TRBV20-1; possible D gene TRBD1, 7 bases. The CDR3 has 20 amino acids. Trimming took 3 bases from V and 0 from J, leaving 30 bases between them. Germline V gene lookup returns CDR1 DFQATT and CDR2 SNEGSKA (reference sequence).

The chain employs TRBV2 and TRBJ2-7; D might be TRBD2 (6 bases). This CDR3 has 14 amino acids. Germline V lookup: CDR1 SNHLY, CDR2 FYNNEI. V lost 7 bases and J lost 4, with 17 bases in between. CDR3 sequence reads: CASIAEIGFYEQYF. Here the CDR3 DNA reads TGTGCCAGCATAGCGGAGATAGGTTTTTACGAGCAGTACTTC. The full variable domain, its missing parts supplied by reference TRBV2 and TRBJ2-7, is EPEVTQTPSHQVTQMGQEVILRCVPISNHLYFYWYRQILGQKVEFLVSFYNNEISEKSEIFDDQFSVERPDGSNFTLKIRSTKLEDSAMYFCASIAEIGFYEQYFGPGTRLTVT.

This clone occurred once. The CDR3 spells CASSQWLSEETQYF. The CDR3 DNA sequence: TGTGCCAGCAGCCAATGGCTCAGTGAAGAGACCCAGTACTTC. The chain uses TRBV3-1 (or the pseudogene TRBV3-2) and TRBJ2-5; D is uncertain. The CDR3 covers 14 residues. Germline lookup yields CDR1 LGHDT and CDR2 YNNKEL (reference sequence). V lost 2 bases and J lost 3, with 10 bases in between.

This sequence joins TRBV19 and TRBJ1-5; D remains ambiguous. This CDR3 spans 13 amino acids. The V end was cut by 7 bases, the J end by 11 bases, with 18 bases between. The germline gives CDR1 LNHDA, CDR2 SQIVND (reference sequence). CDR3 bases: TGTGCCAGTAAGTCGCCATTACAGCAGTCCCAGCATTTT. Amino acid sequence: CASKSPLQQSQHF.

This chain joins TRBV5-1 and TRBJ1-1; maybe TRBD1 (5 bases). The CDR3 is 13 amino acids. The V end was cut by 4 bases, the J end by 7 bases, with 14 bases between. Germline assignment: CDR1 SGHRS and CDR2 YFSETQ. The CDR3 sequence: CASSPVIQGEAFF. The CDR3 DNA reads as TGCGCCAGCAGCCCTGTTATTCAGGGTGAAGCTTTCTTT.

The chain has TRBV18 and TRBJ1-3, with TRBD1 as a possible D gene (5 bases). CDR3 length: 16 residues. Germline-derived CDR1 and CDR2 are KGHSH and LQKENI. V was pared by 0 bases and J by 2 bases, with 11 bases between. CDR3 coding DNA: TGTGCCAGCTCACCACCTTTGACAGTTACTGGAAACACCATATATTTT. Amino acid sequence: CASSPPLTVTGNTIYF. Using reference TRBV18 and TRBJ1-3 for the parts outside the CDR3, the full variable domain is NAGVMQNPRHLVRRRGQEARLRCSPMKGHSHVYWYRQLPEEGLKFMVYLQKENIIDESGMPKERFSAEFPKEGPSILRIQQVVRGDSAAYFCASSPPLTVTGNTIYFGEGSWLTVV.